This section outlines one T cell receptor (beta chain) sequence together with its context. Its antigen remains unidentified. Other DNA sequences in this sample translate to the same CDR3. CDR1 and CDR2 (germline): LNHDA, SQIVND (reference sequence). Deletions cut 1 base from V and 5 bases from J, with 8 bases between. This CDR3 is 13 amino acids long. The data were obtained in a study of cytomegalovirus exposure and HLA in healthy donors. At the level of the study: Genetic ancestry analysis placed about 80% of the 400 or so donors that were genotyped in the Caucasian-associated cluster.

It was with 60 Vbeta and 13 Jbeta primers that the PCR ran. TCRdb's copy holds only in-frame clones and misses some; the assay was immunoSEQ multiplex PCR. The repertoire has approximately 84,000 clones, roughly 73% of them found once; the top ten carry around 2.5%. Notes on the study in general: Most subjects' HLA-A and HLA-B alleles were reportedly predicted from TCR beta sequences.

This sequence originates from a male donor in good health and CMV-seropositive. V gene TRBV19 combines with J gene TRBJ2-5, with D possibly being TRBD1 (5 bases). The sample consisted of PBMCs. The CDR3: CASSIGRAETQYF. The CDR3 DNA follows: TGTGCCAGTAGTATAGGCAGGGCTGAGACCCAGTACTTC. The full variable domain, with the rest looked up from reference TRBV19 and TRBJ2-5, is DGGITQSPKYLFRKEGQNVTLSCEQNLNHDAMYWYRQDPGQGLRLIYYSQIVNDFQKGDIAEGYSVSREKKESFPLTVTSAQKNPTAFYLCASSIGRAETQYFGPGTRLLVL.